These T cell receptor beta chains were read from a single sample in a study of Graves' ophthalmopathy and Graves' hyperthyroidism. TCRdb re-called the multiplex PCR reads with MiXCR, one entry per CDR3 protein. The sample gives around 400,000 distinct CDR3 sequences, around 17% of which show up once; around 1.6% is in the top ten. Specimen: peripheral blood. Source of these receptors: a woman under 30 with Graves' ophthalmopathy. Each CDR3 is given with its conserved first and last residue. The D gene is left open where the match is weak. Expanded clones get a size class; other rows say once, few or many, or leave the size out.

V gene: TRBV10-1
clone size: NA
J gene: TRBJ2-1
D gene: TRBD2
CDR3 DNA: TGCGCCAGCAGCCCACTAGCGGGGGGGGGGAATGAGCAGTTCTTC
CDR3 protein: CASSPLAGGGNEQFF

V gene: TRBV19
clone size: many
J gene: TRBJ1-5
D gene: NA
CDR3 DNA: TGTGCCAGTAGCTGGGCAGGGGCAGAGCGCGGGAGCAATCAGCCCCAGCATTTT
CDR3 protein: CASSWAGAERGSNQPQHF

V gene: TRBV25-1
clone size: many
J gene: TRBJ1-4
D gene: NA
CDR3 DNA: TGTGCCAGCAGTGAAGCTCAGGGGTGGTCTGAAAAACTGTTTTTT
CDR3 protein: CASSEAQGWSEKLFF

V gene: TRBV10-2
clone size: NA
J gene: TRBJ1-2
D gene: NA
CDR3 DNA: TGCGCCAGCAGCGAACGTGTCAGCGATAACCATGGCTACACCTTC
CDR3 protein: CASSERVSDNHGYTF

V gene: TRBV20-1
clone size: many
J gene: TRBJ2-7
D gene: NA
CDR3 DNA: TGCAGTGCTACCGGACGGACCGGTTCCTACGAGCAGTACTTC
CDR3 protein: CSATGRTGSYEQYF

V gene: TRBV4-2
clone size: many
J gene: TRBJ2-7
D gene: TRBD2
CDR3 DNA: TGTGCCAGCAGCCAAGTTGGTAGCGGGAGGTCCGAGCAGTACTTC
CDR3 protein: CASSQVGSGRSEQYF

V gene: TRBV13
clone size: NA
J gene: TRBJ2-7
D gene: NA
CDR3 DNA: TGTGCCAGCAGCCCCCCAGGTACCTTCTCCTACGAGCAGTACTTC
CDR3 protein: CASSPPGTFSYEQYF

V gene: TRBV6-2/TRBV6-3
clone size: once
J gene: TRBJ1-5
D gene: NA
CDR3 DNA: TGTGCCAGCAGCCTCGACGGCGGTAGTCAGCCCCAGCATTTT
CDR3 protein: CASSLDGGSQPQHF

V gene: TRBV2
clone size: once
J gene: TRBJ2-1
D gene: NA
CDR3 DNA: TGTGCCAGCAGGTTGGGTGAAAGCTCCTACAATGAGCAGTTCTTC
CDR3 protein: CASRLGESSYNEQFF

V gene: TRBV6-1
clone size: NA
J gene: TRBJ2-2
D gene: NA
CDR3 DNA: TGTGCCAGCAATCCGGGAGAGGTTGGCGGGGAGCTGTTTTTT
CDR3 protein: CASNPGEVGGELFF

V gene: TRBV6-5
clone size: many
J gene: TRBJ2-2
D gene: NA
CDR3 DNA: TGTGCCAGCAGGGGGGGGCCTATACCTAACACCGGGGAGCTGTTTTTT
CDR3 protein: CASRGGPIPNTGELFF